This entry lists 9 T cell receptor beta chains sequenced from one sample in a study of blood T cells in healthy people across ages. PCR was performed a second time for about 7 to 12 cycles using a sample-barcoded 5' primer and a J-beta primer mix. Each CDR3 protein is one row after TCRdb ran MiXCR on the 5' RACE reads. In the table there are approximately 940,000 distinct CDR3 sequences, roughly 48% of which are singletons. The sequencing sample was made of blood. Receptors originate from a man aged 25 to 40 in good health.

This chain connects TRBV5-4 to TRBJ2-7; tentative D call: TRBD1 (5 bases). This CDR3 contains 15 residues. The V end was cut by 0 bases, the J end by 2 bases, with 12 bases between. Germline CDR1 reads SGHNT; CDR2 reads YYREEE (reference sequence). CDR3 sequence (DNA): TGTGCCAGCAGCTTGGACAGGACATTCACCTACGAGCAGTACTTC. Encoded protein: CASSLDRTFTYEQYF.

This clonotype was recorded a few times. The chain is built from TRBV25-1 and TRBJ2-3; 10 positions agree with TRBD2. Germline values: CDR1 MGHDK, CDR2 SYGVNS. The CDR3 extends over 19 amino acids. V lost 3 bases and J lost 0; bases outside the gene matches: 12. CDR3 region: CASSDPSGGARGSTDTQYF. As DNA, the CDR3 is TGTGCCAGCAGTGACCCAAGCGGGGGGGCCCGAGGGAGCACAGATACGCAGTATTTT.

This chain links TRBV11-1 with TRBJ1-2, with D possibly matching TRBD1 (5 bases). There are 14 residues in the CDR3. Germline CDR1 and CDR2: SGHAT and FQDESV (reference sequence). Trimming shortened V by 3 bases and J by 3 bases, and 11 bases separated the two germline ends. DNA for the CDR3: TGTGCCAGCAGCTTCGATCAGGGAGACTATGGCTACACCTTC. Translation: CASSFDQGDYGYTF.

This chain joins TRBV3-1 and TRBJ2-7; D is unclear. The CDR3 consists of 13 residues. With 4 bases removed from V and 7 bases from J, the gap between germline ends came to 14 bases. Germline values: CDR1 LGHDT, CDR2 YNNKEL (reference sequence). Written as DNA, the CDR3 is TGTGCCAGCAGCCCCCTTAAGATGGGTGAGCAGTACTTC. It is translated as CASSPLKMGEQYF.

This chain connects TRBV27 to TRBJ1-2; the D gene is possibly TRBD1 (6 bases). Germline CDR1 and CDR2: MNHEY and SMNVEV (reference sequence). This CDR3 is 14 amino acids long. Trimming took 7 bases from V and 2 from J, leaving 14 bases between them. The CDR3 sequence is CASKRTATNYGYTF. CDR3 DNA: TGTGCCAGCAAACGGACAGCGACGAACTATGGCTACACCTTC.

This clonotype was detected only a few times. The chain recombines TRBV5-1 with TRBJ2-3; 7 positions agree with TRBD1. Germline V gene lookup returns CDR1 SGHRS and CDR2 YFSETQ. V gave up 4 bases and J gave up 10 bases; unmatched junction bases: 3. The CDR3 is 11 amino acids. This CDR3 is CASSQQGPQYF. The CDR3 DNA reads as TGCGCCAGCAGCCAACAGGGGCCGCAGTATTTT.

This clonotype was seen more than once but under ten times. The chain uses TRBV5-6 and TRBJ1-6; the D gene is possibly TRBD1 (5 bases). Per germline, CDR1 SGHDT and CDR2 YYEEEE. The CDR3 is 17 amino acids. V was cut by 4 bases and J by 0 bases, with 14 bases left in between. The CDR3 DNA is TGTGCCAGCAGCCTCGGGACGGGAAGCTCCTATAATTCACCCCTCCACTTT. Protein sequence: CASSLGTGSSYNSPLHF. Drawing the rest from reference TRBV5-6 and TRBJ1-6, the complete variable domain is DAGVTQSPTHLIKTRGQQVTLRCSPKSGHDTVSWYQQALGQGPQFIFQYYEEEERQRGNFPDRFSGHQFPNYSSELNVNALLLGDSALYLCASSLGTGSSYNSPLHFGNGTRLTVT.

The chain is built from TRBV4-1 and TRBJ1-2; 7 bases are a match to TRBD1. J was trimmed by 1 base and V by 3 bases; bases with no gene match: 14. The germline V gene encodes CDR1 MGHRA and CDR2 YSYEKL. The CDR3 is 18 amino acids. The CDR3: CASSQGESVTGINYGYTF. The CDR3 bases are TGCGCCAGCAGCCAGGGTGAATCGGTGACAGGGATTAACTATGGCTACACCTTC.

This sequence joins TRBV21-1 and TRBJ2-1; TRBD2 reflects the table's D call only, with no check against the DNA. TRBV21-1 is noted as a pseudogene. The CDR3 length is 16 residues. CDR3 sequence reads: CASSKSLLGSYNEQFF. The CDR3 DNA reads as TGTGCCAGCAGCAAATCCCTCCTAGGATCCTACAATGAGCAGTTCTTC.